Each of the 18 T cell receptor beta chains below was sequenced from the same sample in a study of siplizumab effects on memory and regulatory T cells. Using immunoSEQ multiplex PCR, the repertoire was profiled, and TCRdb retains in-frame clones only, with some absent. Of tens of thousands of clones in the sample, 90% to 97% were seen once. The sample comprised naive CD8+ T cells sorted from blood. These receptors all come from a human donor in good health.

Turning to this clone: Different DNA sequences within this sample yield the same CDR3. The rearrangement links TRBV7-3 to TRBJ2-3, with unresolved D. Germline V CDR1 and CDR2: SGHTA, FQGTGA. V lost 0 bases, J lost 0 bases, and 4 bases lay in between. This CDR3 spans 14 amino acids. The CDR3 is CASSLTGSTDTQYF. DNA for the CDR3: TGTGCCAGCAGCTTAACAGGGAGCACAGATACGCAGTATTTT.

This chain joins TRBV27 and TRBJ2-7; no clear D. CDR3 length: 15 residues. With 3 bases removed from V and 3 bases from J, the gap between germline ends came to 15 bases. Germline V CDR1 and CDR2: MNHEY, SMNVEV (reference sequence). DNA for the CDR3: TGTGCCAGCAGTTTCAAAGGGTCTCAGATCTACGAGCAGTACTTC. Translating gives CASSFKGSQIYEQYF.

This rearrangement joins TRBV6-5 to TRBJ2-3, with TRBD2 identical over 8 bases. The V segment lost 0 bases and the J segment 5 bases; nucleotides outside the gene matches: 7. CDR3 length equals 16 residues. Looked up from germline, CDR1 is MNHEY and CDR2 is SVGAGI. CDR3 in amino acids: CASSYSPGGGGDTQYF. The CDR3, as DNA: TGTGCCAGCAGTTACTCGCCGGGGGGGGGCGGAGATACGCAGTATTTT.

This chain links TRBV6-1 with TRBJ2-2; TRBD2 agrees at 12 bases. V was pared by 2 bases and J by 5 bases, with 9 bases of the junction left unmatched. Germline CDR1 is MNHNS and CDR2 is SASEGT. CDR3 length equals 18 residues. The CDR3 spells CASSEYLAGGIYTGELFF. The CDR3 DNA reads as TGTGCCAGCAGTGAATACCTAGCGGGGGGGATTTATACCGGGGAGCTGTTTTTT.

The chain joins TRBV7-8 to TRBJ2-1; tentatively, D is TRBD1 or TRBD2 (6 bases each). Germline loops: CDR1 SGHVS, CDR2 FQNEAQ. V was trimmed by 5 bases and J by 2 bases, leaving 22 bases between them. This CDR3 has 18 residues. The CDR3 protein is CASSQWGSRDTAYNEQFF. The DNA for the CDR3 is TGTGCCAGCAGCCAGTGGGGATCGCGGGACACCGCCTACAATGAGCAGTTCTTC.

The chain recombines TRBV10-3 with TRBJ2-1; D is ambiguous. CDR1 is ENHRY and CDR2 is SYGVKD in the germline V gene. CDR3 length equals 13 residues. V dropped 4 bases and J dropped 6 bases, with 10 bases sitting between them. CDR3 region: CAISADFGNEQFF. The CDR3 DNA follows: TGTGCCATCAGTGCAGACTTTGGCAATGAGCAGTTCTTC.

The rearrangement joins TRBV2 to TRBJ2-3, with TRBD2 identical over 10 bases. Germline V CDR1 and CDR2: SNHLY, FYNNEI. V shed 9 bases and J 5 bases; nucleotides not matched to a gene: 8. The CDR3 is 14 residues long. In DNA, the CDR3 is TGTGCCAGAAGAAGCGGGGGGGCTCTAGATACGCAGTATTTT. This sequence encodes CARRSGGALDTQYF.

This chain joins TRBV7-8 and TRBJ2-3; tentatively, D is TRBD1 or TRBD2 (6 bases each). The CDR3 has 15 residues. V lost 3 bases to trimming and J lost 3 bases, with 13 bases between them. The V gene's germline CDR1 is SGHVS and CDR2 FQNEAQ. The CDR3 nucleotides read TGTGCCAGCAGCTTTCCTCAGGGGAGGACAGATACGCAGTATTTT. It is translated as CASSFPQGRTDTQYF.

This clone appeared once. This chain joins TRBV29-1 and TRBJ2-7, with D maybe TRBD1 (7 bases). Trimming took 3 bases from V and 9 from J, leaving 15 bases between them. CDR1 SQVTM and CDR2 ANQGSEA come from the germline V gene. This CDR3 is 12 amino acids long. The CDR3 region is CSVEEGAAGQYF. Written as DNA, the CDR3 is TGCAGCGTTGAGGAGGGGGCTGCTGGGCAGTACTTC.

The rearrangement joins TRBV4-1 to TRBJ1-2; no firm D call. Germline assignment: CDR1 MGHRA and CDR2 YSYEKL. Trimming took 4 bases from V and 6 from J, leaving 21 bases between them. This CDR3 is built from 16 residues. DNA of the CDR3: TGCGCCAGCAGCCCTCCCTCAGGAAACCCCAACGATGGCTACACCTTC. Its protein is CASSPPSGNPNDGYTF.

The chain employs TRBV10-2 and TRBJ2-5, with D possibly TRBD1 on 6 matching bases. The J call may be in error: the DNA end matches TRBJ2-7 better. This CDR3 region has 15 residues. Germline CDR1 reads WSHSY; CDR2 reads SAAADI. The CDR3 region is CASSESLLSGDEQYF. CDR3 bases: TGCGCCAGCAGTGAGTCGCTTCTGTCAGGGGACGAGCAGTACTTC.

CDR3 loop: CASSAGLDQETQYF. DNA for the CDR3: TGTGCCAGCAGCGCTGGACTGGATCAAGAGACCCAGTACTTC. The chain couples TRBV9 to TRBJ2-5; tentatively, D is TRBD2 (5 bases). Trimming pared 3 bases from V and 2 bases from J, leaving 11 bases between. Germline loops: CDR1 SGDLS, CDR2 YYNGEE. CDR3 length: 14 amino acids.

CDR3 DNA sequence: TGTGCCATCAGTCCGGCGGGGGACACAGATACGCAGTATTTT. It is translated as CAISPAGDTDTQYF. The chain has TRBV10-3 and TRBJ2-3; TRBD2 matches 7 bases. V lost 5 bases to trimming and J lost 2 bases; unmatched junction nucleotides: 4. From germline, CDR1 is ENHRY and CDR2 SYGVKD. The CDR3 has 14 amino acids.

The chain uses TRBV6-5 and TRBJ2-7; a weak D match, TRBD1 (5 bases). Deletions cut 2 bases from V and 2 bases from J, with 10 bases between. This CDR3 spans 14 amino acids. The germline gives CDR1 MNHEY, CDR2 SVGAGI. The CDR3 DNA reads as TGTGCCAGCAGTTACGGATGGGGCCCCTACGAGCAGTACTTC. It encodes CASSYGWGPYEQYF.

The chain carries TRBV19 and TRBJ1-1; D not certain. The CDR3 spans 14 residues. With 4 bases removed from V and 1 base from J, the gap between germline ends came to 10 bases. The germline V gene encodes CDR1 LNHDA and CDR2 SQIVND (reference sequence). The CDR3: CASSTAAGNTEAFF. DNA of the CDR3: TGTGCCAGTAGTACAGCCGCTGGGAACACTGAAGCTTTCTTT.

The rearrangement joins TRBV7-6 to TRBJ2-1; D ambiguous. CDR1 and CDR2 from the germline V gene are SGHVS and FNYEAQ. There are 13 residues in the CDR3. The ends were cut back, 5 bases at V and 2 bases at J, with 7 bases in the middle. The CDR3 DNA follows: TGTGCCAGCAGCCCTCCAGCCTACAATGAGCAGTTCTTC. This codes for CASSPPAYNEQFF.

V gene TRBV4-1 combines with J gene TRBJ1-2; TRBD1 aligns across 7 bases. CDR1 MGHRA and CDR2 YSYEKL come from the germline V gene. The CDR3 length is 13 residues. V shed 4 bases and J 5 bases; nucleotides not matched to a gene: 4. CDR3 sequence reads: CASSLGQDYGYTF. CDR3 DNA: TGCGCCAGCAGCCTCGGACAGGATTATGGCTACACCTTC.

V usage is TRBV7-2 and J usage is TRBJ2-5; maybe TRBD1 (5 bases). V dropped 5 bases and J dropped 2 bases, with 12 bases sitting between them. The CDR3 length is 14 residues. Germline CDR1 and CDR2: SGHTA and FQGNSA. The CDR3 nucleotides are TGTGCCAGCAGCCTAGGGGCTCTTCAAGAGACCCAGTACTTC. This gives the protein CASSLGALQETQYF.